The next 21 T cell receptor beta chains were all read from a single sample in a study of blood T cell repertoires in COVID-19. Profiled with immunoSEQ multiplex PCR; TCRdb holds only in-frame clones, not every one. Among about 180,000 clones listed, over 80% were seen once. Specimen: peripheral blood. All receptors derive from a woman in her 70s with COVID-19, enrolled during active disease.

This chain joins TRBV7-2 and TRBJ2-7, with D possibly being TRBD2 (7 bases). Per germline, CDR1 SGHTA and CDR2 FQGNSA. Trimming pared 6 bases from V and 11 bases from J, leaving 20 bases between. The CDR3 is 13 residues long. The CDR3 coding sequence is TGTGCCAGCAGTTTGCTCGCAGGGGAGGGCAAGTACTTC. This sequence encodes CASSLLAGEGKYF.

A few counts support this clone. J is TRBJ2-7 and V is TRBV9; D gene uncertain. V was shortened by 0 bases and J by 0 bases, with 10 bases between the two germline ends. Germline lookup yields CDR1 SGDLS and CDR2 YYNGEE. The CDR3 spans 15 residues. CDR3 protein: CASSVAVHSSYEQYF. The DNA for the CDR3 is TGTGCCAGCAGCGTAGCGGTACACAGCTCCTACGAGCAGTACTTC.

This clone was counted a few times. The chain uses TRBV7-7 and TRBJ1-2, with TRBD1 as a possible D gene (5 bases). Germline loops: CDR1 SSHAT, CDR2 FNYEAQ (reference sequence). The V end lost 11 bases, the J end lost 8 bases, and 15 bases lay between the germline ends. The CDR3 contains 11 residues. CDR3 sequence (DNA): TGTGCCCGATTGTCGGGGGACGGCTACACCTTC. This gives the protein CARLSGDGYTF.

J is TRBJ2-2 and V is TRBV11-1, with 8 bases identical to TRBD2. V trimming: 1 base; J trimming: 3 bases; junction bases outside the gene matches: 1. CDR3 length: 15 residues. Germline CDR1 reads SGHAT; CDR2 reads FQDESV (reference sequence). The CDR3 protein is CASSLEGLDTGELFF. The CDR3 DNA follows: TGTGCCAGCAGCTTAGAGGGACTAGACACCGGGGAGCTGTTTTTT.

This chain links TRBV19 with TRBJ1-5, with D unclear. There are 15 residues in the CDR3. V was trimmed by 2 bases and J by 3 bases, leaving 11 bases between them. Germline assignment: CDR1 LNHDA and CDR2 SQIVND (reference sequence). Written as DNA, the CDR3 is TGTGCCAGTAGTATATCCCCAGGCTCCAATCAGCCCCAGCATTTT. Protein sequence: CASSISPGSNQPQHF.

This sequence joins TRBV5-1 and TRBJ1-1; 8 nucleotides agree with TRBD1. CDR3 length: 15 amino acids. Trimming cost V 0 bases and J 3 bases; bases outside gene matches: 4. Germline CDR1 SGHRS, CDR2 YFSETQ. The CDR3 spells CASSLADRDHTEAFF. CDR3 DNA: TGCGCCAGCAGCTTGGCGGACAGGGACCACACTGAAGCTTTCTTT.

The chain carries TRBV12-5 and TRBJ1-1; tentatively, D is TRBD1 (5 bases). The length of the CDR3 is 13 residues. Germline values: CDR1 LGHNT, CDR2 FRNRAP. V shed 5 bases and J shed 3 bases, with 10 bases lying between them. DNA for the CDR3: TGTGCTAGTGGTCAGGACACCTACACTGAAGCTTTCTTT. It translates to CASGQDTYTEAFF. Combining the CDR3 with reference TRBV12-5 and TRBJ1-1 gives the whole variable domain DARVTQTPRHKVTEMGQEVTMRCQPILGHNTVFWYRQTMMQGLELLAYFRNRAPLDDSGMPKDRFSAEMPDATLATLKIQPSEPRDSAVYFCASGQDTYTEAFFGQGTRLTVV.

The V call is TRBV11-2, the J call TRBJ1-3; a weak D match, TRBD1 (5 bases). Trimming shortened V by 0 bases and J by 3 bases, and 9 bases separated the two germline ends. Germline V gene lookup returns CDR1 SGHAT and CDR2 FQNNGV. This CDR3 region has 15 residues. The CDR3 DNA reads as TGTGCCAGCAGCTTAGAGCTGACAGATGGAAACACCATATATTTT. It specifies CASSLELTDGNTIYF. Complete variable domain (other parts from reference TRBV11-2 and TRBJ1-3): EAGVAQSPRYKIIEKRQSVAFWCNPISGHATLYWYQQILGQGPKLLIQFQNNGVVDDSQLPKDRFSAERLKGVDSTLKIQPAKLEDSAVYLCASSLELTDGNTIYFGEGSWLTVV.

This clone was picked up one time. The gene calls are TRBV11-3 and TRBJ2-2; TRBD1 aligns across 10 bases. This CDR3 contains 17 residues. Per germline, CDR1 SGHNT and CDR2 YENEEA. Trimming cost V 5 bases and J 6 bases; bases outside gene matches: 12. The CDR3 DNA sequence: TGTGCCAGCAGCCCTAGGCCGGGACAGGGGAAGGCCGGGGAGCTGTTTTTT. Translated: CASSPRPGQGKAGELFF.

The chain couples TRBV9 to TRBJ1-4; no firm D call. The germline CDR1 and CDR2 sequences are SGDLS and YYNGEE. The CDR3 is made up of 15 amino acids. V was trimmed by 6 bases and J by 3 bases, leaving 15 bases between them. The CDR3 is CASTLRGKANEKLFF. The DNA of the CDR3 is TGTGCCAGCACCCTGAGAGGGAAAGCTAATGAAAAACTGTTTTTT.

The chain uses TRBV25-1 and TRBJ2-2, with D possibly being TRBD2 (6 bases). The germline V and J ends were trimmed by 5 bases and 3 bases, with 13 bases remaining between them. Germline lookup yields CDR1 MGHDK and CDR2 SYGVNS. The CDR3 has 15 residues. CDR3 nucleotides: TGTGCCAGCAGTAGCGGGTGGGGGTACACCGGGGAGCTGTTTTTT. This translates into CASSSGWGYTGELFF.

V and J are TRBV5-4 and TRBJ2-2, with D unresolved. CDR1 is SGHNT, CDR2 YYREEE, per germline (reference sequence). This CDR3 contains 13 residues. V lost 5 bases and J 4 bases, leaving 9 bases between the germline ends. The CDR3 nucleotides are TGTGCCAGCAGAGATTACTTCACCGGGGAGCTGTTTTTT. Protein: CASRDYFTGELFF.

The chain combines TRBV6-2 or TRBV6-3 with TRBJ2-5, with a possible D match to TRBD1 (6 bases). V shed 5 bases and J shed 2 bases, with 9 bases lying between them. Germline CDR1 MNHEY, CDR2 SVGEGT. The CDR3 has 13 residues. CDR3 sequence (DNA): TGTGCCAGCAGTAACAGGGTTCAAGAGACCCAGTACTTC. This gives the protein CASSNRVQETQYF.

The gene calls are TRBV6-6 and TRBJ1-1; D gene unclear. CDR1 is MNHNY and CDR2 is SVGAGI in the germline V gene (reference sequence). The V gene lost 7 bases and the J gene lost 5 bases, with 14 bases spanning the gap. The CDR3 covers 13 residues. CDR3 nucleotides: TGTGCCAGCACCGATCAAACGGGGACTGAAGCTTTCTTT. Translation gives CASTDQTGTEAFF.

The chain links TRBV2 to TRBJ2-7; maybe TRBD2 (6 bases). The CDR3 totals 15 residues. Between the trimmed V and J ends, which lost 4 bases and 0 bases, there was a span of 13 bases. Per the germline V gene, CDR1 is SNHLY and CDR2 is FYNNEI. The CDR3 sequence is CASSGGGASSYEQYF. DNA of the CDR3: TGTGCCAGCAGTGGAGGAGGGGCTAGCTCCTACGAGCAGTACTTC.

This clone was observed a few times. The chain recombines TRBV28 with TRBJ2-7, with TRBD1 as a possible D gene (6 bases). This CDR3 has 14 residues. Germline CDR1 and CDR2: MDHEN and SYDVKM. V lost 4 bases, J lost 2 bases, and 12 bases lay in between. The CDR3 nucleotides read TGTGCCAGCAGTTCGGCAGGGGTTCCCTACGAGCAGTACTTC. Protein: CASSSAGVPYEQYF.

The chain has TRBV5-6 and TRBJ2-2; 8 nucleotides align to TRBD2. This CDR3 has 15 amino acids. Germline V lookup: CDR1 SGHDT, CDR2 YYEEEE. V trimming: 0 bases; J trimming: 6 bases; junction bases outside the gene matches: 4. The CDR3, as DNA: TGTGCCAGCAGCTTGGAGCGGGAGAGCCCCGGGGAGCTGTTTTTT. This translates into CASSLERESPGELFF. Drawing the rest from reference TRBV5-6 and TRBJ2-2, the complete variable domain is DAGVTQSPTHLIKTRGQQVTLRCSPKSGHDTVSWYQQALGQGPQFIFQYYEEEERQRGNFPDRFSGHQFPNYSSELNVNALLLGDSALYLCASSLERESPGELFFGEGSRLTVL.

The gene calls are TRBV28 and TRBJ2-2, with D perhaps matching TRBD1 (5 bases). This CDR3 has 16 residues. The germline V gene has CDR1 MDHEN and CDR2 SYDVKM. V was shortened by 6 bases and J by 1 base, with 15 bases between the two germline ends. CDR3 sequence reads: CASSPATVKNTGELFF. CDR3 nucleotides: TGTGCCAGCAGCCCCGCGACAGTGAAGAACACCGGGGAGCTGTTTTTT. The full variable domain, rest sourced from reference TRBV28 and TRBJ2-2, is DVKVTQSSRYLVKRTGEKVFLECVQDMDHENMFWYRQDPGLGLRLIYFSYDVKMKEKGDIPEGYSVSREKKERFSLILESASTNQTSMYLCASSPATVKNTGELFFGEGSRLTVL.

The gene calls are TRBV5-1 and TRBJ2-2; no reliable D call. Germline CDR1 is SGHRS and CDR2 is YFSETQ. The CDR3 is made up of 13 amino acids. The V gene lost 9 bases and the J gene lost 1 base, with 10 bases spanning the gap. CDR3 sequence reads: CATRPRNTGELFF. In DNA form, the CDR3 reads TGCGCCACCCGGCCTAGGAACACCGGGGAGCTGTTTTTT.

V is TRBV16 and J is TRBJ1-4; D is ambiguous. Germline CDR1 and CDR2: KGHSY and FQNENV. The CDR3 has 15 amino acids. Between the trimmed V and J ends, which lost 3 bases and 8 bases, there was a span of 16 bases. Here the CDR3 DNA reads TGTGCCAGCAGCCACTCCTCACGAAACGAGGAAAAACTGTTTTTT. This gives the protein CASSHSSRNEEKLFF.

The rearrangement links TRBV5-6 to TRBJ1-1, with D unresolved. The CDR3 covers 14 residues. V gave up 0 bases and J gave up 3 bases, with 9 bases separating them. CDR1 SGHDT and CDR2 YYEEEE come from the germline V gene. Here the CDR3 reads CASSLGGVDTEAFF. Written as DNA, the CDR3 is TGTGCCAGCAGCTTGGGAGGAGTGGACACTGAAGCTTTCTTT.